The rows below give T cell receptor beta chains drawn from one sample of a study of cytomegalovirus exposure and HLA in healthy donors. Data came from immunoSEQ multiplex PCR; TCRdb stores just in-frame clones and leaves some out. The sample consists of about 200,000 clones, about four fifths of them appearing once. The sample taken for sequencing was PBMCs. These receptors were obtained from a girl aged 10 to 17 in good health and CMV-seropositive. Each CDR3 is given with its conserved first and last residue. A D gene is named only where the DNA matches it firmly. Expanded clones are given a class, and other clones once, few, many or no size at all.

j_call	v_call	clone_size	d_call	cdr3_aa	cdr3_nt
TRBJ1-4	TRBV21-1	-	-	CASSKNSGTSAPAREKLFF	TGTGCCAGCAGCAAGAACTCCGGGACTTCTGCCCCGGCTCGTGAAAAACTGTTTTTT
TRBJ2-3	TRBV4-1	-	-	CASSQDKAGIGPDTQYF	TGCGCCAGCAGCCAAGATAAGGCGGGGATTGGGCCAGATACGCAGTATTTT
TRBJ2-7	TRBV10-3	-	TRBD2	CAITVSGGADEQYF	TGTGCCATCACCGTCAGCGGGGGGGCAGACGAGCAGTACTTC
TRBJ1-4	TRBV19	-	TRBD1	CASTTGTGEKLFF	TGTGCCAGCACAACCGGGACAGGGGAAAAACTGTTTTTT
TRBJ1-1	TRBV7-9	-	TRBD1	CASSPGTGGENTEAFF	TGTGCCAGCAGCCCGGGGACAGGGGGCGAGAACACTGAAGCTTTCTTT
TRBJ2-2	TRBV11-2	-	TRBD2	CASRSGGATGELFF	TGTGCCAGCCGCAGCGGGGGGGCCACCGGGGAGCTGTTTTTT
TRBJ1-2	TRBV30	-	-	CAWSKQVTGYGYTF	TGTGCCTGGAGTAAACAGGTGACTGGCTATGGCTACACCTTC
TRBJ2-7	TRBV5-6	-	-	CASSWTPGTPKKGSYEQYF	TGTGCCAGCAGCTGGACCCCCGGGACACCGAAAAAGGGCTCCTACGAGCAGTACTTC
TRBJ1-2	TRBV18	few	-	CASAASRDYGYTF	TGTGCCAGCGCGGCGTCGCGTGACTATGGCTACACCTTC
TRBJ1-2	TRBV4-3	-	-	CASSQDRVNYGYTF	TGCGCCAGCAGCCAAGACCGCGTTAACTATGGCTACACCTTC
TRBJ1-4	TRBV25-1	few	-	CASSEYRAEKLFF	TGTGCCAGCAGTGAATATAGAGCCGAAAAACTGTTTTTT
TRBJ1-3	TRBV2	-	-	CASKGTSGFPNTIYF	TGTGCCAGCAAGGGGACATCAGGGTTTCCAAACACCATATATTTT
TRBJ2-7	TRBV15	-	-	CATSRAKGGFYEQYF	TGTGCCACCAGCAGAGCCAAGGGAGGTTTCTACGAGCAGTACTTC
TRBJ2-3	TRBV11-3	-	TRBD2	CASSLDQLAGGGTDTQYF	TGTGCCAGCAGCTTAGATCAATTAGCGGGGGGAGGAACAGATACGCAGTATTTT
TRBJ1-1	TRBV27	-	TRBD1	CASSSRWTGNAEAFF	TGTGCCAGCAGTTCCCGGTGGACAGGGAACGCTGAAGCTTTCTTT
TRBJ2-5	TRBV27	-	-	CASSGQKKETQYF	TGTGCCAGCAGTGGACAGAAGAAAGAGACCCAGTACTTC
TRBJ2-5	TRBV11-3	-	TRBD2	CAPSVRGIWYQETQYF	TGTGCTCCTAGTGTGCGGGGGATATGGTACCAAGAGACCCAGTACTTC
TRBJ2-2	TRBV4-3	-	-	CASSQVVVTATGELFF	TGCGCCAGCAGCCAAGTCGTCGTGACAGCCACCGGGGAGCTGTTTTTT
TRBJ2-3	TRBV9	-	TRBD2	CASSPGLAGGQADTQYF	TGTGCCAGCAGCCCCGGACTAGCGGGGGGGCAGGCAGATACGCAGTATTTT
TRBJ1-6	TRBV2	-	TRBD1	CATMRGQSHSPLHF	TGTGCCACCATGCGGGGACAGTCGCATTCACCCCTCCACTTT
TRBJ2-1	TRBV19	-	TRBD2	CASSIFAGDYNEQFF	TGTGCCAGTAGTATCTTTGCGGGGGACTACAATGAGCAGTTCTTC
TRBJ1-1	TRBV19	once	-	CASSIGGGRTEAFF	TGTGCCAGTAGTATTGGAGGCGGGCGGACTGAAGCTTTCTTT